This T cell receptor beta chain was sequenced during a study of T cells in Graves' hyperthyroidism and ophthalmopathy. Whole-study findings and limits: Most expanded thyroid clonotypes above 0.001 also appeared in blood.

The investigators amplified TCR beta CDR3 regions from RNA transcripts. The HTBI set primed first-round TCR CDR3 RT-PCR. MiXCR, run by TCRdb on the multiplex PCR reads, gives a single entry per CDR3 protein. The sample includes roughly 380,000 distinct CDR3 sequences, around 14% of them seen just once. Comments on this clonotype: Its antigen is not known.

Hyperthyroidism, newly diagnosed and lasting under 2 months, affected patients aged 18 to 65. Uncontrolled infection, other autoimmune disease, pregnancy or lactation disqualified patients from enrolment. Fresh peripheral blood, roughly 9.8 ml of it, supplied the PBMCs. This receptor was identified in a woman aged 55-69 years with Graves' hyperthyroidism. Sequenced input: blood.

The CDR3 DNA reads TGTGCCAGCAGCCTTAGCGGGAGTCCCGAGGCAGATACGCAGTATTTT. It specifies CASSLSGSPEADTQYF. V and J are TRBV9 and TRBJ2-3; 9 positions match TRBD2. The CDR3 is 16 residues long. Germline-derived CDR1 and CDR2 are SGDLS and YYNGEE. After removal of 4 bases from V and 4 bases from J, the junction contained 10 bases not matched to a gene.